The 3 T cell receptor beta chains listed next were all sequenced from one sample in a study of PD-1 blockade in classical Hodgkin lymphoma. The protocol was immunoSEQ multiplex PCR, while the TCRdb copy is restricted to in-frame clones and leaves out a portion. The sample holds 20,000 to 25,000 clones, about 68% seen once. Every patient relapsed after autologous stem cell transplantation, and brentuximab vedotin exposure varied. The sequencing here drew on peripheral blood mononuclear cells (PBMCs), taken at baseline. The receptors come from a human donor with classical Hodgkin lymphoma.

The V and J genes are TRBV7-3 and TRBJ2-1; tentatively, D is TRBD2 (6 bases). Germline CDR1 SGHTA, CDR2 FQGTGA. V lost 2 bases, J lost 6 bases, and 11 bases lay in between. The CDR3 runs to 14 residues. CDR3 DNA sequence: TGTGCCAGCAGCTTAGGAGGGACGTCCAATGAGCAGTTCTTC. This encodes CASSLGGTSNEQFF. The variable domain in full, with the rest retrieved from reference TRBV7-3 and TRBJ2-1, is GAGVSQTPSNKVTEKGKYVELRCDPISGHTALYWYRQSLGQGPEFLIYFQGTGAADDSGLPNDRFFAVRPEGSVSTLKIQRTERGDSAVYLCASSLGGTSNEQFFGPGTRLTVL.

By share, this clone counts as medium-sized. The chain employs TRBV19 and TRBJ1-2; 12 bases fit TRBD1. J gave up 6 bases and V 5 bases, and 10 bases lay outside the gene matches. Germline CDR1 and CDR2: LNHDA and SQIVND (reference sequence). CDR3 length: 16 residues. The CDR3: CASSLGTGGAINGYTF. As DNA, the CDR3 is TGTGCCAGTAGTCTCGGGACAGGGGGCGCCATTAATGGCTACACCTTC.

CDR3 nucleotides: TGTGCCAGCAGCCAACAGGGGGCTAATAATTCACCCCTCCACTTT. It yields the protein CASSQQGANNSPLHF. This chain connects TRBV14 to TRBJ1-6; 8 bases align to TRBD1. Germline loops: CDR1 SGHDN, CDR2 FVKESK. J was trimmed by 5 bases and V by 2 bases; bases with no gene match: 2. This CDR3 is built from 15 residues.